This TCR beta chain came from a study of T cell repertoires in cytomegalovirus infection. Study details: Shared public TCR beta signatures pointed to both CMV infection and a matching HLA type. The study's findings and limits: Predominance within the ex vivo response was attributable to HLA-C-restricted CMV-specific TCR beta clonotypes.

Of note for this clonotype: Antigen: not known.

MiXCR was run by TCRdb on the reads, yielding one entry per CDR3 protein. This sample has 680,000 or so distinct CDR3 sequences, with less than 40% found just once. Germline CDR1 SGHTA, CDR2 FQGNSA. The CDR3 has 15 residues. V lost 5 bases to trimming and J lost 1 base, with 14 bases between them. The chain carries TRBV7-2 and TRBJ1-1; a weak D match, TRBD1 (6 bases). This TCR was sampled from a human donor in good health (CMV status not recorded). Some clones in this sample may be carry-over from other donors' samples. The source material was PBMCs. The CDR3 loop reads CASSPNPGQNTEAFF. In nucleotides, the CDR3 is TGTGCCAGCAGCCCCAACCCGGGACAGAACACTGAAGCTTTCTTT.